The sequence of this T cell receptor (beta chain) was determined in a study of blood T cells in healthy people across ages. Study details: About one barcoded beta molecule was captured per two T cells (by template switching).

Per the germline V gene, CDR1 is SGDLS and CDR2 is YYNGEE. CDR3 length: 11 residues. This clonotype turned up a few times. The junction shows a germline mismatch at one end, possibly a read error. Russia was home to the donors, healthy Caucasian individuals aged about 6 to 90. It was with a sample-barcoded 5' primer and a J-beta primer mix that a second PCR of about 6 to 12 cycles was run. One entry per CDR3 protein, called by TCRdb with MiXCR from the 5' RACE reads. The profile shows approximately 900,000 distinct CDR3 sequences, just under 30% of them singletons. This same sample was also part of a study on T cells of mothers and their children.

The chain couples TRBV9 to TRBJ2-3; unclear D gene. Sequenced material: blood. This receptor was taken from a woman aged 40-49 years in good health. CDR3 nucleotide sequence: TGTGCCGGCAGCGTAGGAGATACGCAGTATTTT. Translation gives CAGSVGDTQYF.